One and the same sample provided the 25 T cell receptor beta chains below, sequenced in a study of CDR3 diversity in severe acne. Each CDR3 protein gets one entry after TCRdb re-called the PCR reads with MiXCR. Of roughly 100,000 distinct CDR3 sequences listed, roughly half were seen once; the top ten hold roughly 12%. The source material was blood. The receptor source for this set is a male donor with acne.

The chain combines TRBV5-6 with TRBJ2-1; 9 bases line up with TRBD1. The CDR3 length is 17 residues. V lost 0 bases to trimming and J lost 2 bases; unmatched junction nucleotides: 6. CDR1 and CDR2 from the germline V gene are SGHDT and YYEEEE. Here the CDR3 DNA reads TGTGCCAGCAGCTTGGATTCCGGGACAGGGACCTACAATGAGCAGTTCTTC. It specifies CASSLDSGTGTYNEQFF. The full variable domain, in which reference TRBV5-6 and TRBJ2-1 provide the parts outside the CDR3, is DAGVTQSPTHLIKTRGQQVTLRCSPKSGHDTVSWYQQALGQGPQFIFQYYEEEERQRGNFPDRFSGHQFPNYSSELNVNALLLGDSALYLCASSLDSGTGTYNEQFFGPGTRLTVL.

The chain has TRBV9 and TRBJ1-6; D gene uncertain. Germline V gives CDR1 SGDLS, CDR2 YYNGEE. V shed 1 base and J shed 7 bases, with 6 bases lying between them. This CDR3 contains 13 residues. For the CDR3, the DNA is TGTGCCAGCAGCGTAACCGGGAATTCACCCCTCCACTTT. Amino acid sequence: CASSVTGNSPLHF.

The CDR3 loop reads CASKGGTSEQYF. DNA of the CDR3: TGTGCCAGCAAAGGGGGGACTTCCGAGCAGTACTTC. The chain carries TRBV2 and TRBJ2-7; D possibly matches TRBD1 or TRBD2 (6 bases each). V was pared by 7 bases and J by 6 bases, with 13 bases between. The germline V gene encodes CDR1 SNHLY and CDR2 FYNNEI. This CDR3 region has 12 residues.

The genes are TRBV28 and TRBJ2-2, with D uncertain. Germline loops: CDR1 MDHEN, CDR2 SYDVKM. Trimming took 3 bases from V and 7 from J, leaving 9 bases between them. The CDR3 sequence is 13 residues long. The CDR3: CASSFEEYGELFF. CDR3 bases: TGTGCCAGCAGTTTTGAGGAGTACGGGGAGCTGTTTTTT.

In this sample, this clonotype turned up once. The CDR3 reads CATSLTGYEQYF. The CDR3 DNA reads as TGTGCCACCAGCCTAACTGGCTACGAGCAGTACTTC. V gene TRBV15 combines with J gene TRBJ2-7; D gene uncertain. The length of the CDR3 is 12 residues. Germline V lookup: CDR1 LNHNV, CDR2 YYDKDF (reference sequence). Trimming pared 5 bases from V and 3 bases from J, leaving 8 bases between.

This clonotype was seen many times. The chain recombines TRBV7-8 with TRBJ2-7; 9 bases match TRBD2. The CDR3 sequence is 16 residues long. The V gene end was trimmed by 3 bases and the J gene end by 1 base; junction bases not matched to a gene: 7. Germline values: CDR1 SGHVS, CDR2 FQNEAQ. The CDR3 protein is CASSFLPLAGSYEQYF. CDR3 DNA sequence: TGTGCCAGCAGCTTCCTCCCTCTAGCGGGGTCCTACGAGCAGTACTTC. The entire variable domain, with the rest obtained from reference TRBV7-8 and TRBJ2-7, is as follows: GAGVSQSPRYKVAKRGQDVALRCDPISGHVSLFWYQQALGQGPEFLTYFQNEAQLDKSGLPSDRFFAERPEGSVSTLKIQRTQQEDSAVYLCASSFLPLAGSYEQYFGPGTRLTVT.

V usage is TRBV19 and J usage is TRBJ2-7, with 11 bases aligning to TRBD2. The germline gives CDR1 LNHDA, CDR2 SQIVND (reference sequence). Trimming cost V 4 bases and J 5 bases; bases outside gene matches: 10. This CDR3 is built from 16 residues. CDR3: CASSTSGTSGSNEQYF. For the CDR3, the DNA is TGTGCCAGTAGTACCTCGGGTACTAGCGGGAGTAACGAGCAGTACTTC.

The rearrangement links TRBV7-2 to TRBJ2-7, with 8 bases fitting TRBD2. With 0 bases clipped from V and 5 bases from J, the junction kept 12 bases outside the gene matches. Germline V CDR1 and CDR2: SGHTA, FQGNSA. The CDR3 loop spans 17 amino acids. Here the CDR3 reads CASSLADQREKGNEQYF. CDR3 DNA sequence: TGTGCCAGCAGCTTAGCCGATCAGCGGGAGAAAGGAAACGAGCAGTACTTC.

CDR3 loop: CATSDRGDSPLHF. In DNA form, the CDR3 reads TGTGCCACCTCGGACAGGGGCGATTCACCCCTCCACTTT. This rearrangement joins TRBV24-1 to TRBJ1-6, with 9 nucleotides matching TRBD1. This CDR3 has 13 amino acids. J was trimmed by 8 bases and V by 9 bases; bases with no gene match: 4. Germline CDR1 reads KGHDR; CDR2 reads SFDVKD.

The sample holds many counts of this clonotype. The chain joins TRBV2 to TRBJ2-7; tentatively, D is TRBD1 or TRBD2 (5 bases each). CDR3 length: 12 residues. Germline loops: CDR1 SNHLY, CDR2 FYNNEI. Trimming took 8 bases from V and 1 from J, leaving 9 bases between them. The CDR3 sequence: CASEGPSYEQYV. The CDR3 DNA follows: TGTGCCAGCGAGGGACCTTCCTACGAGCAGTACGTC.

This clonotype has more than one count but fewer than ten. The chain carries TRBV27 and TRBJ2-1; D is ambiguous. V was trimmed by 1 base and J by 0 bases, leaving 10 bases between them. This CDR3 comprises 16 residues. The germline gives CDR1 MNHEY, CDR2 SMNVEV (reference sequence). The CDR3 DNA is TGTGCCAGCAGTTTATGGGCGGTTAGCTCCTACAATGAGCAGTTCTTC. It yields the protein CASSLWAVSSYNEQFF.

For the CDR3, the DNA is TGTGCCAGCAGCGTAGAGGGGACTAGCGGTTACGAGCAGTACTTC. Its protein is CASSVEGTSGYEQYF. The gene calls are TRBV9 and TRBJ2-7, with 11 bases fitting TRBD2. Looked up from germline, CDR1 is SGDLS and CDR2 is YYNGEE. V was pared by 0 bases and J by 4 bases, with 3 bases of the junction left unmatched. The CDR3 length is 15 residues.

The chain couples TRBV20-1 to TRBJ2-7; 9 positions match TRBD2. The V segment lost 6 bases and the J segment 3 bases; nucleotides outside the gene matches: 6. The CDR3 is 13 amino acids. In germline, CDR1 is DFQATT, CDR2 SNEGSKA (reference sequence). Here the CDR3 DNA reads TGCAGTGCGAGGCGGGAGGGCGGCTACGAGCAGTACTTC. The encoded protein is CSARREGGYEQYF.

Many counts were recorded for this clonotype. CDR3 nucleotide sequence: TGTGCCAGCAGACAGACAGGGCCTACGAACACCGGGGAGCTGTTTTTT. It yields the protein CASRQTGPTNTGELFF. This chain uses TRBV6-1 with TRBJ2-2, with 7 bases fitting TRBD1. The CDR3 has 16 residues. Looked up from germline, CDR1 is MNHNS and CDR2 is SASEGT. V trimming: 6 bases; J trimming: 0 bases; junction bases outside the gene matches: 7.

The chain is built from TRBV11-2 and TRBJ1-2; D not certain. This CDR3 is 13 amino acids long. Germline V CDR1 and CDR2: SGHAT, FQNNGV. Trimming removed 6 bases from V and 2 bases from J, with 10 bases in between. This CDR3 reads CASSPDTNYGYTF. The DNA of the CDR3 is TGTGCCAGCAGTCCTGACACGAACTATGGCTACACCTTC.

Notes on this clonotype: The missing conserved phenylalanine or tryptophan at the end of this CDR3 makes a read error likely. J is TRBJ1-6 and V is TRBV18, with TRBD1 matching 8 bases. The V gene's germline CDR1 is KGHSH and CDR2 LQKENI. The CDR3 covers 15 residues. CDR3 amino acids: CASSPGTGNNSPLHL. CDR3 coding DNA: TGTGCCAGCTCACCCGGGACAGGCAATAACTCACCCCTCCACCTT.

The J gene is TRBJ2-5, the V gene TRBV10-3; TRBD1 is a possible D gene (6 bases). Germline loops: CDR1 ENHRY, CDR2 SYGVKD. The V and J ends lost 0 bases and 2 bases respectively, with 10 bases between them. The CDR3 spans 15 residues. The CDR3 DNA reads as TGTGCCATCAGTGAGTCCCTGACAGGTCAAGAGACCCAGTACTTC. Its protein product is CAISESLTGQETQYF.

This clonotype was detected only a few times. CDR3 sequence: CASSLEGTGAKNTEAFF. CDR3 bases: TGTGCCAGCAGCTTAGAGGGGACAGGGGCCAAGAACACTGAAGCTTTCTTT. This sequence joins TRBV11-2 and TRBJ1-1; 10 nucleotides agree with TRBD1. The J segment lost 1 base and the V segment lost 0 bases, leaving 5 bases of the junction unmatched. The CDR3 spans 17 residues. Germline V gene data show CDR1 as SGHAT and CDR2 as FQNNGV.

The J gene is TRBJ1-1, the V gene TRBV6-6; TRBD1 aligns across 7 bases. Germline V CDR1 and CDR2: MNHNY, SVGAGI (reference sequence). This CDR3 region has 13 residues. J lost 3 bases, V lost 5 bases, and 3 bases had no gene match. CDR3 amino acids: CASSDQGDTEAFF. The CDR3 DNA follows: TGTGCCAGCAGTGACCAGGGGGACACTGAAGCTTTCTTT.

The CDR3 sequence is CASPGTGGDYPEETQYF. The CDR3, as DNA: TGTGCCAGCCCAGGGACAGGGGGCGATTACCCAGAAGAGACCCAGTACTTC. J is TRBJ2-5 and V is TRBV2; 12 nucleotides agree with TRBD1. From germline, CDR1 is SNHLY and CDR2 FYNNEI. This CDR3 contains 17 residues. V dropped 8 bases and J dropped 3; count of bases not matched to a gene: 13.

The CDR3 here is CASSPTQSTGTGELFF. The CDR3 DNA is TGTGCCAGCAGCCCTACCCAGTCCACAGGGACCGGGGAGCTGTTTTTT. This chain joins TRBV9 and TRBJ2-2, with D possibly TRBD1 on 6 matching bases. Trimming removed 4 bases at V and 5 bases at J, with 18 bases between. Germline CDR1 and CDR2: SGDLS and YYNGEE. The CDR3 is 16 amino acids.

The table lists this clonotype with many counts. This chain uses TRBV11-2 with TRBJ2-2; D might be TRBD1 or TRBD2, each matching 5 bases. CDR1 and CDR2 from the germline V gene are SGHAT and FQNNGV. Deletions cut 3 bases from V and 1 base from J, with 21 bases between. The CDR3 extends over 19 amino acids. The CDR3 DNA sequence: TGTGCCAGCAGCTTTCCCCGGGGCAGCGCACTGGGGAACACCGGGGAGCTGTTTTTT. It specifies CASSFPRGSALGNTGELFF. Variable domain in full (rest from reference TRBV11-2 and TRBJ2-2): EAGVAQSPRYKIIEKRQSVAFWCNPISGHATLYWYQQILGQGPKLLIQFQNNGVVDDSQLPKDRFSAERLKGVDSTLKIQPAKLEDSAVYLCASSFPRGSALGNTGELFFGEGSRLTVL.

Comments on this clonotype: This may come from a read error, since a much larger clone is one base off. The chain combines TRBV6-4 with TRBJ1-2; D perhaps matches TRBD1 (6 bases). CDR3 length equals 13 residues. Germline lookup yields CDR1 MRHNA and CDR2 SNTAGT. The CDR3 sequence is CASSEGANHGYTF. The CDR3 nucleotides are TGTGCCAGCAGTGAGGGGGCTAACCATGGCTACACCTTC.

This clonotype was seen more than once but under ten times. The rearrangement uses TRBV28 and TRBJ1-1; D gene ambiguous. In germline, CDR1 is MDHEN, CDR2 SYDVKM. V was clipped by 7 bases and J by 3 bases, with 6 bases between them. This CDR3 has 11 residues. In nucleotides, the CDR3 is TGTGCCAGCATGCTATACACTGAAGCTTTCTTT. Translating it yields CASMLYTEAFF.

This clonotype turned up a few times. V usage is TRBV5-4 and J usage is TRBJ1-2; TRBD1 agrees at 8 bases. There are 14 residues in the CDR3. The germline V gene has CDR1 SGHNT and CDR2 YYREEE (reference sequence). V dropped 4 bases and J dropped 4; count of bases not matched to a gene: 6. The CDR3 bases are TGTGCCAGCAGCCTCCAGGGGGCGGCCTATGGCTACACCTTC. Translating it yields CASSLQGAAYGYTF.